This T cell receptor beta chain derives from a study of blood T cell repertoires in COVID-19. Study context: Sites across the United States, Italy and Spain contributed samples from acute and convalescent COVID-19.

The CDR3 is made up of 12 amino acids. V gave up 0 bases and J gave up 7 bases, with 6 bases separating them. The participants were between about 18 and 95 years old and came from roughly 25 US areas. Participants had their cohort set by participant-reported clinical history. Cohort 3 recovered donors had two negative PCRs, clearance, or symptom resolution. Clones were sequenced by immunoSEQ multiplex PCR, and TCRdb holds only the in-frame ones, with some missing. The sample shows about 64,000 clones, more than 75% of them seen only once. The TCR comes from a middle-aged woman who had recovered from COVID-19. Sample: PBMCs or T cells enriched from blood (not recorded which). This rearrangement joins TRBV23-1 to TRBJ1-2; TRBD1 is a possible D gene (5 bases). TRBV23-1 qualifies as an ORF whose function is uncertain. CDR3 in DNA: TGCGCCAGCAGTCAATCCCAGGGTGGCTACACCTTC. Translation gives CASSQSQGGYTF.